This is a list of T cell receptor beta chains from one sample in a study of T cells in Graves' hyperthyroidism and ophthalmopathy. TCRdb re-derived calls from the multiplex PCR reads in MiXCR, one entry per CDR3 protein. The top ten clones hold approximately 30% of a sample with 660,000 or so distinct CDR3 sequences, about a fifth of them seen once. The material sequenced was blood. The receptors here all came from a man aged 25 to 40 with Graves' ophthalmopathy. Each CDR3 is given with its conserved first and last residue. A D gene is named only where the DNA matches it firmly. Not all rows give a size; the values are once, few, many and, for expanded clones, a class.

>TRBJ2-1|-|many|TRBV12-3/TRBV12-4
TGTGCCAGCAGCTGGGACAATGAGCAGTTCTTC
CASSWDNEQFF
>TRBJ1-4|TRBD1|few|TRBV28
TGTGCCGTAGGGAAAGACAGGGGGCTAGAAAAACTGTTTTTT
CAVGKDRGLEKLFF
>TRBJ1-4|-|few|TRBV2
TGTGCCAGCCGGGGACGCGAAAAACTGTTTTTT
CASRGREKLFF
>TRBJ2-2|-|-|TRBV6-5
TGTGCCAGCAGTTACCCCCGGGACACCGGGGAGCTGTTTTTT
CASSYPRDTGELFF
>TRBJ2-3|TRBD2|many|TRBV12-3/TRBV12-4
TGTGCCAGCAATATTGCGGGAGCGTCGGATACGCAGTATTTT
CASNIAGASDTQYF
>TRBJ1-4|-|-|TRBV27
TGTGCCAGCAGTTTAAAAGGGACTGGCGAAAAACTGTTTTTT
CASSLKGTGEKLFF
>TRBJ2-3|TRBD2|-|TRBV9
TGTGCCAGCAGCGTCGGGACTAGCGGGAGTGATACGCAGTATTTT
CASSVGTSGSDTQYF
>TRBJ1-2|-|many|TRBV6-5
TGTGCCAGCAGTGACTCTGCGTATGGCTACACCTTC
CASSDSAYGYTF
>TRBJ2-1|-|-|TRBV4-3
TGCGCCAGCAGCCAAGATAATTACGGACACTCCTACAATGAGCAGTTCTTC
CASSQDNYGHSYNEQFF
>TRBJ2-7|TRBD2|few|TRBV30
TGTGCCTGGAGTGTACGCGGGAGTGGGGACGAGCAGTACTTC
CAWSVRGSGDEQYF
>TRBJ2-4|-|-|TRBV20-1
TGCAGTGCGGGAGAGCTCAACATTCAGTACTTC
CSAGELNIQYF